This T cell receptor (beta chain) was captured by sequencing in a study of vaccination and CD4 T cells after COVID-19. At the level of the study: SARS-CoV-2 PCR on nasal swabs had been positive for the convalescent patients; nine were mild and one was severe. Six males and four females constituted the convalescent cohort, two of whom were Hispanic. The post-COVID samples were taken a median roughly 98 days after diagnosis, anywhere from 35 to 161.

Cultured CD4+ T-cell DNA underwent Oncomine TCR Beta short-read sequencing. TCRdb reprocessed the PCR reads with MiXCR, giving one entry per CDR3 protein. The sample records around 19,000 distinct CDR3 sequences, around 55% being singletons. In regard to this clonotype: What it binds is not known.

CDR1 is ENHRY, CDR2 SYGVKD, per germline. The CDR3 is 14 residues long. Trimming pared 4 bases from V and 1 base from J, leaving 10 bases between. As to treatment: approximately 10-day PBMC culture with coronavirus spike peptide pools or control peptides (ViraFEST assay). Cultures used around 2.2 million PBMCs per well, about 10 IU/ml IL-2 and around 10 ug/ml peptides. The chain has TRBV10-3 and TRBJ1-1; a possible D gene is TRBD1 (6 bases). The sequence was obtained from a human donor who had recovered from COVID-19. Material for sequencing was CD4+ T cells from blood, cultured in vitro. CDR3 nucleotide sequence: TGTGCCATCAGTGCCGGGACAACGAACACTGAAGCTTTCTTT. This encodes CAISAGTTNTEAFF.